The clone carrying this TCR beta chain showed up just a few times. This specimen comes from a study of siplizumab effects on memory and regulatory T cells. Profiling relied on immunoSEQ multiplex PCR, and the TCRdb table lists in-frame clones only, not all of them. The sample holds about 100,000 clones; about 94% are singletons and the top ten take 1% to 1.5%. The germline V and J ends were trimmed by 0 bases and 9 bases, with 12 bases remaining between them. Looked up from germline, CDR1 is LGHNA and CDR2 is YNFKEQ. The CDR3 has 15 residues. The sequencing sample was made of non-Treg CD4+ T cells sorted from blood. This clonotype was sampled from a human donor in good health. The chain employs TRBV4-2 and TRBJ1-6; D possibly corresponds to TRBD1 (5 bases). The DNA for the CDR3 is TGTGCCAGCAGCCAAGATGTAGGGGCGTCTTCACCCCTCCACTTT. Translating it yields CASSQDVGASSPLHF.